This T cell receptor (beta chain) originates from a study of blood T cell repertoires in COVID-19. Profiling relied on immunoSEQ multiplex PCR, and the TCRdb table lists in-frame clones only, not all of them. This repertoire shows more than 250,000 clones, around 90% found once; its top ten account for 5% to 7%. The specimen sequenced was peripheral blood. This TCR came from a man aged 18 to 29 who had recovered from COVID-19.

The CDR3 bases are TGCGCCAGCAGCTTGGCCCCGTCGAATGAAAAACTGTTTTTT. The encoded protein is CASSLAPSNEKLFF. V usage is TRBV5-1 and J usage is TRBJ1-4; D ambiguous. The CDR3 totals 14 residues. The germline V gene encodes CDR1 SGHRS and CDR2 YFSETQ. V gave up 0 bases and J gave up 5 bases, with 8 bases separating them.